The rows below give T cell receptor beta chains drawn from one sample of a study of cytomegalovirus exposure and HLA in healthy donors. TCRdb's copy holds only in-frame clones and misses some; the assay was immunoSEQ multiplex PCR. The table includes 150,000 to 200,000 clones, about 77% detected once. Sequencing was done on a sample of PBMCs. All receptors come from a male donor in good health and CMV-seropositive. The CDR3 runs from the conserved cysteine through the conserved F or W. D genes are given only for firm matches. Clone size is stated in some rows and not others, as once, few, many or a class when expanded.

CDR3 protein: CASSSLPKLFF
CDR3 DNA: TGTGCCAGCAGTTCCCTACCTAAACTGTTTTTT
J gene: TRBJ1-4
V gene: TRBV6-7
clone size: -
D gene: -

CDR3 protein: CASEPTGTSGLTDTQYF
CDR3 DNA: TGTGCCAGCGAACCTACAGGGACTAGCGGGCTCACAGATACGCAGTATTTT
J gene: TRBJ2-3
V gene: TRBV27
clone size: -
D gene: TRBD2

CDR3 protein: CAWSVRRGNSPLHF
CDR3 DNA: TGTGCCTGGAGTGTACGCAGGGGAAATTCACCCCTCCACTTT
J gene: TRBJ1-6
V gene: TRBV30
clone size: -
D gene: -

CDR3 protein: CASSLTAGRTDTQYF
CDR3 DNA: TGCGCCAGCAGCCTAACAGCGGGTCGGACAGATACGCAGTATTTT
J gene: TRBJ2-3
V gene: TRBV4-1
clone size: -
D gene: -

CDR3 protein: CASSQDLVENEQFF
CDR3 DNA: TGTGCCAGCAGCCAAGATCTAGTGGAGAATGAGCAGTTCTTC
J gene: TRBJ2-1
V gene: TRBV4-2
clone size: -
D gene: -

CDR3 protein: CASSRGTPQMNTEAFF
CDR3 DNA: TGTGCCAGCTCACGGGGGACACCCCAAATGAACACTGAAGCTTTCTTT
J gene: TRBJ1-1
V gene: TRBV18
clone size: -
D gene: -

CDR3 protein: CASRAAGAPTDTQYF
CDR3 DNA: TGCGCCAGCAGGGCAGCGGGGGCCCCAACAGATACGCAGTATTTT
J gene: TRBJ2-3
V gene: TRBV4-1
clone size: once
D gene: TRBD2

CDR3 protein: CASSLALANQETQYF
CDR3 DNA: TGTGCCAGCAGCTTGGCCCTAGCTAACCAAGAGACCCAGTACTTC
J gene: TRBJ2-5
V gene: TRBV5-5
clone size: -
D gene: -

CDR3 protein: CASSTGGNTEAFF
CDR3 DNA: TGTGCCAGCAGCACGGGGGGGAACACTGAAGCTTTCTTT
J gene: TRBJ1-1
V gene: TRBV4-2
clone size: -
D gene: -

CDR3 protein: CSVQVPGNTIYF
CDR3 DNA: TGCAGCGTTCAGGTACCTGGAAACACCATATATTTT
J gene: TRBJ1-3
V gene: TRBV29-1
clone size: -
D gene: -

CDR3 protein: CASSLGGTGGTQPQHF
CDR3 DNA: TGCGCCAGCAGCTTGGGAGGGACAGGGGGGACCCAGCCCCAGCATTTT
J gene: TRBJ1-5
V gene: TRBV5-1
clone size: -
D gene: TRBD1

CDR3 protein: CASSLASGTGAPLYEQYF
CDR3 DNA: TGTGCCAGCAGCTTGGCCTCGGGGACAGGGGCTCCCCTCTACGAGCAGTACTTC
J gene: TRBJ2-7
V gene: TRBV5-6
clone size: -
D gene: TRBD1

CDR3 protein: CATSRSTYGQGANEQYF
CDR3 DNA: TGTGCCACCAGCAGATCTACTTATGGACAGGGGGCCAACGAGCAGTACTTC
J gene: TRBJ2-7
V gene: TRBV15
clone size: -
D gene: TRBD1

CDR3 protein: CASSGALGRAGGPTDTQYF
CDR3 DNA: TGCGCCAGCAGTGGGGCTTTGGGAAGAGCGGGGGGGCCCACAGATACGCAGTATTTT
J gene: TRBJ2-3
V gene: TRBV5-1
clone size: -
D gene: TRBD2

CDR3 protein: CASRPTRYREQYF
CDR3 DNA: TGTGCCAGCAGGCCCACGAGATATCGCGAGCAGTACTTC
J gene: TRBJ2-7
V gene: TRBV6-5
clone size: -
D gene: -

CDR3 protein: CASSSDRGNTEAFF
CDR3 DNA: TGTGCCAGCAGTTCCGACAGGGGGAACACTGAAGCTTTCTTT
J gene: TRBJ1-1
V gene: TRBV5-4
clone size: -
D gene: TRBD1

CDR3 protein: CASSILRTGAYNEQFF
CDR3 DNA: TGTGCCAGTAGTATTTTGAGGACAGGGGCTTACAATGAGCAGTTCTTC
J gene: TRBJ2-1
V gene: TRBV19
clone size: -
D gene: TRBD1

CDR3 protein: CASSRDRAGSYEQYF
CDR3 DNA: TGTGCCAGCAGCAGAGACAGGGCTGGCTCCTACGAGCAGTACTTC
J gene: TRBJ2-7
V gene: TRBV7-9
clone size: -
D gene: TRBD1

CDR3 protein: CASRRTLNTEAFF
CDR3 DNA: TGTGCCAGCAGGCGGACTTTGAACACTGAAGCTTTCTTT
J gene: TRBJ1-1
V gene: TRBV6-1
clone size: -
D gene: -

CDR3 protein: CASSYSKRYGYTF
CDR3 DNA: TGTGCCAGCAGTTACTCTAAGCGCTATGGCTACACCTTC
J gene: TRBJ1-2
V gene: TRBV6-5
clone size: -
D gene: -

CDR3 protein: CASSLVGLAGPEQFF
CDR3 DNA: TGTGCCAGCAGCTTAGTGGGACTAGCGGGGCCTGAGCAGTTCTTC
J gene: TRBJ2-1
V gene: TRBV7-2
clone size: once
D gene: TRBD2

CDR3 protein: CASSGTQGYGYTF
CDR3 DNA: TGTGCCAGCAGTGGCACGCAGGGCTATGGCTACACCTTC
J gene: TRBJ1-2
V gene: TRBV6-5
clone size: -
D gene: -

CDR3 protein: CASSPGRLAGADTQYF
CDR3 DNA: TGTGCCAGCAGCCCAGGCCGACTAGCGGGGGCAGATACGCAGTATTTT
J gene: TRBJ2-3
V gene: TRBV27
clone size: -
D gene: TRBD2

CDR3 protein: CAIKGLAGSTDTQYF
CDR3 DNA: TGTGCCATCAAAGGACTAGCGGGGAGCACAGATACGCAGTATTTT
J gene: TRBJ2-3
V gene: TRBV10-3
clone size: -
D gene: TRBD2

CDR3 protein: CASSYRRDTQYF
CDR3 DNA: TGTGCCAGCAGCTATCGCAGAGATACGCAGTATTTT
J gene: TRBJ2-3
V gene: TRBV5-6
clone size: -
D gene: -

CDR3 protein: CASSDYHASTDTQYF
CDR3 DNA: TGTGCCAGCAGTGACTACCACGCAAGCACAGATACGCAGTATTTT
J gene: TRBJ2-3
V gene: TRBV6-1
clone size: -
D gene: -

CDR3 protein: CASGLVRSGRRSTDTQYF
CDR3 DNA: TGTGCTAGTGGTTTGGTAAGGAGTGGGAGACGTAGCACAGATACGCAGTATTTT
J gene: TRBJ2-3
V gene: TRBV12-5
clone size: -
D gene: -

CDR3 protein: CSVGQGDHGYTF
CDR3 DNA: TGCAGCGTTGGACAGGGGGACCATGGCTACACCTTC
J gene: TRBJ1-2
V gene: TRBV29-1
clone size: once
D gene: TRBD1

CDR3 protein: CASSGSGGGGYTF
CDR3 DNA: TGTGCCAGCAGCGGTTCAGGGGGCGGGGGCTACACCTTC
J gene: TRBJ1-2
V gene: TRBV9
clone size: -
D gene: TRBD1

CDR3 protein: CASSAERGGSGNTIYF
CDR3 DNA: TGTGCCAGCAGCGCCGAGAGGGGGGGCTCTGGAAACACCATATATTTT
J gene: TRBJ1-3
V gene: TRBV9
clone size: -
D gene: -

CDR3 protein: CASSPPTGGSTEAFF
CDR3 DNA: TGCGCCAGCAGCCCACCGACGGGGGGCAGCACTGAAGCTTTCTTT
J gene: TRBJ1-1
V gene: TRBV5-1
clone size: -
D gene: -

CDR3 protein: CASNIQGGTPLHF
CDR3 DNA: TGTGCCAGCAACATACAGGGGGGTACACCCCTCCACTTT
J gene: TRBJ1-6
V gene: TRBV2
clone size: -
D gene: TRBD1

CDR3 protein: CASSLEGPGVSGANVLTF
CDR3 DNA: TGTGCCAGCAGCTTAGAGGGCCCGGGGGTCTCTGGGGCCAACGTCCTGACTTTC
J gene: TRBJ2-6
V gene: TRBV7-2
clone size: few
D gene: -

CDR3 protein: CASSSSMYTQYF
CDR3 DNA: TGTGCCAGCAGCTCCAGTATGTATACGCAGTATTTT
J gene: TRBJ2-3
V gene: TRBV7-2
clone size: -
D gene: -

CDR3 protein: CASSESAPGETFF
CDR3 DNA: TGCGCCAGCAGTGAGTCGGCCCCCGGGGAAACTTTCTTT
J gene: TRBJ1-1
V gene: TRBV10-1
clone size: -
D gene: -

CDR3 protein: CASMGTAGYTF
CDR3 DNA: TGTGCCAGTATGGGGACAGCCGGCTACACCTTC
J gene: TRBJ1-2
V gene: TRBV19
clone size: -
D gene: TRBD1

CDR3 protein: CASSLDGSYSPLHF
CDR3 DNA: TGTGCCAGCAGCCTGGACGGGTCTTATTCACCCCTCCACTTT
J gene: TRBJ1-6
V gene: TRBV5-5
clone size: few
D gene: -

CDR3 protein: CASSQTGGSQPQHF
CDR3 DNA: TGTGCCAGCAGCCAGACAGGGGGCAGCCAGCCCCAGCATTTT
J gene: TRBJ1-5
V gene: TRBV6-6
clone size: -
D gene: TRBD1

CDR3 protein: CASSYQSTDTQYF
CDR3 DNA: TGTGCCAGCAGTTACCAGAGCACAGATACGCAGTATTTT
J gene: TRBJ2-3
V gene: TRBV6-5
clone size: -
D gene: -

CDR3 protein: CATRPGNTEAFF
CDR3 DNA: TGTGCCACTCGTCCGGGGAACACTGAAGCTTTCTTT
J gene: TRBJ1-1
V gene: TRBV10-3
clone size: -
D gene: -

CDR3 protein: CASSPGLAGVSRNTQYF
CDR3 DNA: TGTGCCAGCAGCCCGGGACTAGCGGGGGTGTCACGAAATACGCAGTATTTT
J gene: TRBJ2-3
V gene: TRBV5-4
clone size: -
D gene: TRBD2

CDR3 protein: CASSLWGGYQPQHF
CDR3 DNA: TGTGCCAGCAGCCTGTGGGGGGGCTACCAGCCCCAGCATTTT
J gene: TRBJ1-5
V gene: TRBV7-2
clone size: -
D gene: -

CDR3 protein: CASSYPRTSNTEAFF
CDR3 DNA: TGTGCCAGCAGTTATCCTCGGACATCGAACACTGAAGCTTTCTTT
J gene: TRBJ1-1
V gene: TRBV6-5
clone size: -
D gene: -

CDR3 protein: CASSTIQISSNYGYTF
CDR3 DNA: TGTGCCAGCAGCACAATCCAGATCTCTTCCAACTATGGCTACACCTTC
J gene: TRBJ1-2
V gene: TRBV13
clone size: -
D gene: -

CDR3 protein: CASKSLAKNIQYF
CDR3 DNA: TGTGCCAGCAAATCCCTAGCCAAAAACATTCAGTACTTC
J gene: TRBJ2-4
V gene: TRBV27
clone size: -
D gene: -